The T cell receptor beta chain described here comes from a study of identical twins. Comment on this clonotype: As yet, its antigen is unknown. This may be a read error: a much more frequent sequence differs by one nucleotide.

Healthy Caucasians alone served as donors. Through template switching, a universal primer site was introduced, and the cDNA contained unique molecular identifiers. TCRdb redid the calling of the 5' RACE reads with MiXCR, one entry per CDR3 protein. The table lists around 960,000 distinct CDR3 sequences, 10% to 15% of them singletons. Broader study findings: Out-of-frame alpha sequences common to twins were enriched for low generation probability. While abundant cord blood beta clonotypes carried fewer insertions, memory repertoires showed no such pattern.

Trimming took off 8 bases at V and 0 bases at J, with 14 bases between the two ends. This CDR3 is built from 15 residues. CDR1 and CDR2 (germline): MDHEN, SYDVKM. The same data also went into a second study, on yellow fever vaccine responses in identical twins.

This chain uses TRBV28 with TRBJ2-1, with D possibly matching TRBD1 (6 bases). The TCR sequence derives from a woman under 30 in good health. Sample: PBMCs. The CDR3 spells CASSLGALSYNEQFF. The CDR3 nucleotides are TGTGCCAGCTCTCTGGGGGCCCTCTCCTACAATGAGCAGTTCTTC.